This TCR beta chain appears in the sequencing data of a study of shared clonotypes between healthy human individuals. Study-level information: Sampling drew on donors who were a couple of women and a few men aged 18 to 49. Notes on the study in general: Approximately 5.4% of naive CD4 clonotypes were common to a handful of donors.

Only a few counts were recorded for this clone. Its antigen is not identified. Assay used: immunoSEQ multiplex PCR; TCRdb lists only in-frame clones, some missing. There are some 600,000 clones in the sample; approximately 96% occur only once, and around 0.1% lies in the top ten. Terminally differentiated effector memory CD45RA+ cells were excluded by CCR7 positive selection of CD45RO-negative cells. The CDR3 consists of 15 residues. V was cut by 2 bases and J by 6 bases, with 14 bases left in between. Germline-derived CDR1 and CDR2 are KGHSH and LQKENI. The clonotype comes from a woman between 25 and 40 years old in good health. The rearrangement uses TRBV18 and TRBJ1-5; weak D call: TRBD1 (5 bases). Sequencing used naive CD8+ T cells sorted from blood. The CDR3 protein is CASSPAPGVSQPQHF. CDR3 nucleotide sequence: TGTGCCAGCTCACCAGCGCCGGGGGTGAGTCAGCCCCAGCATTTT.